The following is a TCR beta chain sequence with its context. Original handling: Reference gene primer amplification in the assay estimated nucleated cell counts. The protocol was immunoSEQ multiplex PCR, while the TCRdb copy is restricted to in-frame clones and leaves out a portion. V and J calls plus clone size are reproduced from that table; the DNA served to infer D and trimming. This table holds tens of thousands of clones, 81% found once. The data stem from a study of blood T cell repertoires in COVID-19. The CDR3 sequence is 14 residues long. V gave up 6 bases and J gave up 10 bases, with 16 bases separating them. CDR1 is MNHEY and CDR2 is SMNVEV in the germline V gene (reference sequence).

This chain uses TRBV27 with TRBJ1-6; a weak D match, TRBD1 (5 bases). The TCR sequence derives from a woman aged 60-75 years with acute or convalescent COVID-19. The sequenced sample was peripheral blood. CDR3 amino acids: CASRSGERRSPLHF. In DNA, the CDR3 is TGTGCCAGCAGGTCGGGGGAACGGCGATCACCCCTCCACTTT.